This is a list of T cell receptor beta chains from one sample in a study of cytomegalovirus exposure and HLA in healthy donors. The method was immunoSEQ multiplex PCR; TCRdb's version includes in-frame clones alone and lacks a portion of them. Here the sample spans about 71,000 clones, 60% to 70% being singletons. Source material: PBMCs. The receptor set was obtained from a man aged 40-50 years in good health and CMV-seropositive. Both conserved end residues are part of each CDR3. The D gene is left open where the match is weak. The size of a clone is reported for some rows only, either as once, few or many, or as a class for expanded clones.

D gene: -; V gene: TRBV7-2; J gene: TRBJ2-7; clone size: once; CDR3 DNA: TGTGCCAGCAGCTCCGGACACGCCACCTACGAGCAGTACTTC; CDR3 protein: CASSSGHATYEQYF
D gene: TRBD2; V gene: TRBV7-8; J gene: TRBJ2-1; clone size: -; CDR3 DNA: TGTGCCAGCAGCTTAGCGGGACTAGCGGACAATGAGCAGTTCTTC; CDR3 protein: CASSLAGLADNEQFF
D gene: -; V gene: TRBV4-3; J gene: TRBJ1-3; clone size: few; CDR3 DNA: TGCGCCAGCAGCCCCAGCGTTAGGGGAAACACCATATATTTT; CDR3 protein: CASSPSVRGNTIYF
D gene: TRBD2; V gene: TRBV28; J gene: TRBJ2-1; clone size: few; CDR3 DNA: TGTGCCAGCAGCCCCAATCCGGGACTAGCGAGAAGTAATGAGCAGTTCTTC; CDR3 protein: CASSPNPGLARSNEQFF
D gene: TRBD1; V gene: TRBV7-9; J gene: TRBJ2-7; clone size: -; CDR3 DNA: TGTGCCAGCAGAGGACAGGGGAGGCCCTACGAGCAGTACTTC; CDR3 protein: CASRGQGRPYEQYF
D gene: -; V gene: TRBV5-4; J gene: TRBJ1-2; clone size: -; CDR3 DNA: TGTGCCAGCAGCTTGGCCTTGGCGGTCCCCTTAGCTAACTATGGCTACACCTTC; CDR3 protein: CASSLALAVPLANYGYTF
D gene: TRBD1; V gene: TRBV7-2; J gene: TRBJ1-1; clone size: few; CDR3 DNA: TGTGCCAGCAGATACGACAGGGCCAACACTGAAGCTTTCTTT; CDR3 protein: CASRYDRANTEAFF
D gene: -; V gene: TRBV2; J gene: TRBJ1-4; clone size: -; CDR3 DNA: TGTGCCAGCACCCAGGACTTTCTAAATGAAAAACTGTTTTTT; CDR3 protein: CASTQDFLNEKLFF
D gene: TRBD1; V gene: TRBV6-1; J gene: TRBJ2-3; clone size: -; CDR3 DNA: TGTGCCAGCAGTGGACAGGGAACAGATACGCAGTATTTT; CDR3 protein: CASSGQGTDTQYF
D gene: -; V gene: TRBV7-2; J gene: TRBJ1-1; clone size: few; CDR3 DNA: TGTGCCAGCAGCTTAGGGCCAGGGGAAATGACTGAAGCTTTCTTT; CDR3 protein: CASSLGPGEMTEAFF
D gene: -; V gene: TRBV9; J gene: TRBJ2-3; clone size: -; CDR3 DNA: TGTGCCAGCAGCGTAGCTGAGTCCCCCCCGACGCAGTATTTT; CDR3 protein: CASSVAESPPTQYF
D gene: TRBD1; V gene: TRBV6-5; J gene: TRBJ1-1; clone size: -; CDR3 DNA: TGTGCCAGCACCCAGACAGGGCCTATGTCTGAAGCTTTCTTT; CDR3 protein: CASTQTGPMSEAFF
D gene: -; V gene: TRBV29-1; J gene: TRBJ2-3; clone size: -; CDR3 DNA: TGCACTATAGCCAGGGCAGCAGATACGCAGTATTTT; CDR3 protein: CTIARAADTQYF
D gene: TRBD2; V gene: TRBV6-1; J gene: TRBJ2-2; clone size: -; CDR3 DNA: TGTGCCAGCAGTGGCGGGACTAGCGGGCGAGGTACCGGGGAGCTGTTTTTT; CDR3 protein: CASSGGTSGRGTGELFF
D gene: -; V gene: TRBV9; J gene: TRBJ1-4; clone size: -; CDR3 DNA: TGTGCCAGCAGCGTAGGGACTTCTAATGAAAAACTGTTTTTT; CDR3 protein: CASSVGTSNEKLFF
D gene: -; V gene: TRBV7-2; J gene: TRBJ1-2; clone size: -; CDR3 DNA: TGTGCCAGCAGCCCGACAGATTATGGCTACACCTTC; CDR3 protein: CASSPTDYGYTF
D gene: -; V gene: TRBV21-1; J gene: TRBJ2-3; clone size: few; CDR3 DNA: TGTGCCAGCGGACGGACTAGCGGGAGTGGGACGCAGTATTTT; CDR3 protein: CASGRTSGSGTQYF
D gene: -; V gene: TRBV7-8; J gene: TRBJ2-5; clone size: -; CDR3 DNA: TGTGCCAGCAGCCTTCGACAGAGAATCGGAAGGAAGGAGACCCAGTACTTC; CDR3 protein: CASSLRQRIGRKETQYF
D gene: -; V gene: TRBV5-1; J gene: TRBJ1-1; clone size: -; CDR3 DNA: TGCGCCAGCAGCGCCCTCACGCGGAACACTGAAGCTTTCTTT; CDR3 protein: CASSALTRNTEAFF
D gene: -; V gene: TRBV7-2; J gene: TRBJ2-7; clone size: -; CDR3 DNA: TGTGCCAGCAGCCCCCCGGGGTACGAGCAGTACTTC; CDR3 protein: CASSPPGYEQYF
D gene: TRBD2; V gene: TRBV10-3; J gene: TRBJ2-3; clone size: -; CDR3 DNA: TGTGCCATCAGTGAGCCCCTTGGAGCGGGAGAATGGACAGATACGCAGTATTTT; CDR3 protein: CAISEPLGAGEWTDTQYF
D gene: -; V gene: TRBV6-5; J gene: TRBJ2-1; clone size: -; CDR3 DNA: TGTGCCAGCAGTTACTCGAAGGTTGGCGGCTCGGAGTTCTTC; CDR3 protein: CASSYSKVGGSEFF
D gene: TRBD2; V gene: TRBV7-9; J gene: TRBJ2-2; clone size: -; CDR3 DNA: TGTGCCAGCAGCTTAGCGGAGGGACTAGCGGGGGCCAACACCGGGGAGCTGTTTTTT; CDR3 protein: CASSLAEGLAGANTGELFF
D gene: -; V gene: TRBV30; J gene: TRBJ1-3; clone size: -; CDR3 DNA: TGTGCCTGCCAGGGCTACACCATATATTTT; CDR3 protein: CACQGYTIYF
D gene: TRBD1; V gene: TRBV5-4; J gene: TRBJ2-3; clone size: few; CDR3 DNA: TGTGCCAGCAGCTTCTTGACAGGGGTGGCAGATACGCAGTATTTT; CDR3 protein: CASSFLTGVADTQYF
D gene: -; V gene: TRBV6-4; J gene: TRBJ2-3; clone size: few; CDR3 DNA: TGTGCCAGCAGAGCCGGGGGAGGAAGCACAGATACGCAGTATTTT; CDR3 protein: CASRAGGGSTDTQYF
D gene: TRBD1; V gene: TRBV5-1; J gene: TRBJ2-7; clone size: -; CDR3 DNA: TGCGCCAGCAGCTTGCTCCGAGGGGGCGACGAGCAGTACTTC; CDR3 protein: CASSLLRGGDEQYF
D gene: -; V gene: TRBV5-1; J gene: TRBJ2-1; clone size: -; CDR3 DNA: TGCGCCAGCAGCTTGCCAGGGTCAGGTGAGCAGTTCTTC; CDR3 protein: CASSLPGSGEQFF
D gene: -; V gene: TRBV6-5; J gene: TRBJ2-7; clone size: -; CDR3 DNA: TGTGCCAGCAGTTACTCCCATTTAGGGGACACCTACGAGCAGTACTTC; CDR3 protein: CASSYSHLGDTYEQYF
D gene: -; V gene: TRBV27; J gene: TRBJ2-7; clone size: -; CDR3 DNA: TGTGCCAGCAGTTTTGTCAGCTCCTACGAGCAGTACTTC; CDR3 protein: CASSFVSSYEQYF
D gene: -; V gene: TRBV28; J gene: TRBJ1-1; clone size: -; CDR3 DNA: TGTGCCAGCAGCCCCCCCCGACAGAACACTGAAGCTTTCTTT; CDR3 protein: CASSPPRQNTEAFF
D gene: TRBD1; V gene: TRBV6-5; J gene: TRBJ1-2; clone size: -; CDR3 DNA: TGTGCCAGCAGGGCCGGGACAGACTATGGCTACACCTTC; CDR3 protein: CASRAGTDYGYTF
D gene: TRBD2; V gene: TRBV5-4; J gene: TRBJ2-3; clone size: -; CDR3 DNA: TGTGCCAGCAGCTTGGTCAGCGGGGGATCAAATACGCAGTATTTT; CDR3 protein: CASSLVSGGSNTQYF
D gene: TRBD1; V gene: TRBV5-4; J gene: TRBJ1-3; clone size: medium-sized; CDR3 DNA: TGTGCCAGCAGCTTGGCAGGGGGCGGAAACACCATATATTTT; CDR3 protein: CASSLAGGGNTIYF
D gene: TRBD2; V gene: TRBV7-6; J gene: TRBJ2-2; clone size: -; CDR3 DNA: TGTGCCAGCAGCTTACCTACAAGCGGGGCCACCGGGGAGCTGTTTTTT; CDR3 protein: CASSLPTSGATGELFF
D gene: TRBD1; V gene: TRBV5-6; J gene: TRBJ1-2; clone size: -; CDR3 DNA: TGTGCCAGCAGCTTGGCGACAGGGGGCGCGTTTGGCTACACCTTC; CDR3 protein: CASSLATGGAFGYTF
D gene: TRBD1; V gene: TRBV2; J gene: TRBJ1-5; clone size: -; CDR3 DNA: TGTGCCAGCTGCATCGAGGGGACAGGGAGTCCTTACAATCAGCCCCAGCATTTT; CDR3 protein: CASCIEGTGSPYNQPQHF
D gene: TRBD1; V gene: TRBV6-5; J gene: TRBJ1-6; clone size: once; CDR3 DNA: TGTGCCAGCAGTTGGACAGGGCAAAAGAGGAATTCACCCCTCCACTTT; CDR3 protein: CASSWTGQKRNSPLHF
D gene: -; V gene: TRBV6-5; J gene: TRBJ1-5; clone size: few; CDR3 DNA: TGTGCCAGCAGCCCTCGGGGGGGAGAGGGGCCCCAGCATTTT; CDR3 protein: CASSPRGGEGPQHF
D gene: -; V gene: TRBV6-1; J gene: TRBJ2-5; clone size: -; CDR3 DNA: TGTGCCAGCAGTGAACCGCGGGGTGGAACCCAAGAGACCCAGTACTTC; CDR3 protein: CASSEPRGGTQETQYF
D gene: TRBD1; V gene: TRBV11-3; J gene: TRBJ2-1; clone size: -; CDR3 DNA: TGTGCCAGCAGTAGACAGGGGGACAATGAGCAGTTCTTC; CDR3 protein: CASSRQGDNEQFF
D gene: TRBD2; V gene: TRBV7-8; J gene: TRBJ2-7; clone size: -; CDR3 DNA: TGTGCCAGCAGCTTAGGGCTAGCGGGAGGTTACGAGCAGTACTTC; CDR3 protein: CASSLGLAGGYEQYF
D gene: -; V gene: TRBV18; J gene: TRBJ1-5; clone size: -; CDR3 DNA: TGTGCCAGCTCACCGTTCGGGGGTAATCAGCCCCAGCATTTT; CDR3 protein: CASSPFGGNQPQHF
D gene: -; V gene: TRBV28; J gene: TRBJ2-7; clone size: few; CDR3 DNA: TGTGCCAGCACCCCCCCTAGGCAGGGATTGAGCGAGCAGTACTTC; CDR3 protein: CASTPPRQGLSEQYF
D gene: TRBD2; V gene: TRBV10-3; J gene: TRBJ2-1; clone size: once; CDR3 DNA: TGTGCCACGACTAGCGGCTATACCTACAATGAGCAGTTCTTC; CDR3 protein: CATTSGYTYNEQFF
D gene: -; V gene: TRBV5-1; J gene: TRBJ2-1; clone size: -; CDR3 DNA: TGCGCCAGCAGCTCCGGGACACTATACAATGAGCAGTTCTTC; CDR3 protein: CASSSGTLYNEQFF
D gene: -; V gene: TRBV30; J gene: TRBJ2-7; clone size: -; CDR3 DNA: TGTGCCTGGAGTAAGGAGACCTACGAGCAGTACTTC; CDR3 protein: CAWSKETYEQYF
D gene: -; V gene: TRBV5-1; J gene: TRBJ2-2; clone size: -; CDR3 DNA: TGCGCCAGCAGCACCGGGTACGCGAACACCGGGGAGCTGTTTTTT; CDR3 protein: CASSTGYANTGELFF